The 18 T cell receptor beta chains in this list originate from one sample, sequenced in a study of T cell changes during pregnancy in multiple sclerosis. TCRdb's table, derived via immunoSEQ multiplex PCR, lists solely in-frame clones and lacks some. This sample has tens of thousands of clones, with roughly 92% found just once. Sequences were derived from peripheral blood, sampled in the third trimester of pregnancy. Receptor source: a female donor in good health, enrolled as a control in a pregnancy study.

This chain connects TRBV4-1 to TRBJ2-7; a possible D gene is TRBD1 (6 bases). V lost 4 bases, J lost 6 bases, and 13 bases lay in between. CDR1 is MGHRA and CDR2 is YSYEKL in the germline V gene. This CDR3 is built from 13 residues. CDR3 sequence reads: CASSPPGTPEQYF. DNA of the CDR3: TGCGCCAGCAGCCCCCCCGGGACACCCGAGCAGTACTTC.

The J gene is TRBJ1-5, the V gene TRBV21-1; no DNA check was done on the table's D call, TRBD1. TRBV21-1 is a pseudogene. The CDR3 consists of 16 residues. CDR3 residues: CASSKEGARGNQPQHF. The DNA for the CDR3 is TGTGCCAGCAGCAAAGAGGGGGCCAGGGGCAATCAGCCCCAGCATTTT.

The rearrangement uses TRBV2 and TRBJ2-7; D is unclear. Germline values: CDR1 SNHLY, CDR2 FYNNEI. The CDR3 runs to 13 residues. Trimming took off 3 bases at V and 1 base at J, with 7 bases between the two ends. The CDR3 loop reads CASSEERSYEQYF. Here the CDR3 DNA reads TGTGCCAGCAGTGAGGAGAGATCCTACGAGCAGTACTTC.

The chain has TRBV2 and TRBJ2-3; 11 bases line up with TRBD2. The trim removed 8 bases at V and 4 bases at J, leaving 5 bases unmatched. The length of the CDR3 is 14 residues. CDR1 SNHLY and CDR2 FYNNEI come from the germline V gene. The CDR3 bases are TGTGCCAGCCCGGGACTAGCGGATTCAGATACGCAGTATTTT. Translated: CASPGLADSDTQYF. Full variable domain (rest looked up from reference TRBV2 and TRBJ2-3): EPEVTQTPSHQVTQMGQEVILRCVPISNHLYFYWYRQILGQKVEFLVSFYNNEISEKSEIFDDQFSVERPDGSNFTLKIRSTKLEDSAMYFCASPGLADSDTQYFGPGTRLTVL.

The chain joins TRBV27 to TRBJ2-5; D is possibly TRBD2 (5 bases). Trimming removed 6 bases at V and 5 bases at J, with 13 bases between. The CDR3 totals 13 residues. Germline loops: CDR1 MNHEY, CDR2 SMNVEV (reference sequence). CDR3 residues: CASSPGVVETQYF. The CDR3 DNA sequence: TGTGCCAGCAGCCCCGGGGTGGTGGAGACCCAGTACTTC.

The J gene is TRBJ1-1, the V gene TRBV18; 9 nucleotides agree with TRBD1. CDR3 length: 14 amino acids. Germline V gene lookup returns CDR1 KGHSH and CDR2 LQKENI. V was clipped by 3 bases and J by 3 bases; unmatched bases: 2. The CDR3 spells CASSPRQGDTEAFF. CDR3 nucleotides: TGTGCCAGCTCACCCCGACAGGGGGACACTGAAGCTTTCTTT. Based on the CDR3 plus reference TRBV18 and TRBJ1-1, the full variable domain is NAGVMQNPRHLVRRRGQEARLRCSPMKGHSHVYWYRQLPEEGLKFMVYLQKENIIDESGMPKERFSAEFPKEGPSILRIQQVVRGDSAAYFCASSPRQGDTEAFFGQGTRLTVV.

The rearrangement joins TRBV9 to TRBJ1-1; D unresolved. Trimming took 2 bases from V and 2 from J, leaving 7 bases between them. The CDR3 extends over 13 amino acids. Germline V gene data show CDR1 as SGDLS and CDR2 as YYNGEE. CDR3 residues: CASSVGENTEAFF. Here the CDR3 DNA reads TGTGCCAGCAGCGTCGGTGAAAACACTGAAGCTTTCTTT.

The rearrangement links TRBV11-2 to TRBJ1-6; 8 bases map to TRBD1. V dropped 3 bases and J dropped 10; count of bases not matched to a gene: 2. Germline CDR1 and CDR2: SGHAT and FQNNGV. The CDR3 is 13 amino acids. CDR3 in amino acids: CASSLGQASPLHF. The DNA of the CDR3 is TGTGCCAGCAGCTTGGGACAGGCATCACCCCTCCACTTT.

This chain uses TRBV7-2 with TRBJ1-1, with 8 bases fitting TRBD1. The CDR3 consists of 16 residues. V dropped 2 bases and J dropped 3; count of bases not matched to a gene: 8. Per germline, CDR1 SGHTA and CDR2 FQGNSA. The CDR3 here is CASSLRGQGAHTEAFF. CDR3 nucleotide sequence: TGTGCCAGCAGCTTAAGGGGGCAGGGGGCGCACACTGAAGCTTTCTTT.

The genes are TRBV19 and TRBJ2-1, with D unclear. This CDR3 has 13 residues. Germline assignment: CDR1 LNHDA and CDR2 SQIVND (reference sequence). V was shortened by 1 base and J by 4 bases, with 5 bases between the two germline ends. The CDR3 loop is CASSIARYNEQFF. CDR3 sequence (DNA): TGTGCCAGTAGTATAGCCAGGTACAATGAGCAGTTCTTC.

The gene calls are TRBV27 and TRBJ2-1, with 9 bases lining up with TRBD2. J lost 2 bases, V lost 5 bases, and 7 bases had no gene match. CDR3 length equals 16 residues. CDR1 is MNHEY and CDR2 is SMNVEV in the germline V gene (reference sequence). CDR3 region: CASSPSGTRAYNEQFF. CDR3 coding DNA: TGTGCCAGCAGTCCTAGCGGGACGAGAGCCTACAATGAGCAGTTCTTC.

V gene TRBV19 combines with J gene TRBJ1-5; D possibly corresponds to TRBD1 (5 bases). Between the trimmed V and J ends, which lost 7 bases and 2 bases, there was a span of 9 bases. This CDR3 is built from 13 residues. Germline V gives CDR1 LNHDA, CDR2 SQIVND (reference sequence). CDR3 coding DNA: TGTGCCAGTATGGGGCGAGGCAATCAGCCCCAGCATTTT. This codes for CASMGRGNQPQHF.

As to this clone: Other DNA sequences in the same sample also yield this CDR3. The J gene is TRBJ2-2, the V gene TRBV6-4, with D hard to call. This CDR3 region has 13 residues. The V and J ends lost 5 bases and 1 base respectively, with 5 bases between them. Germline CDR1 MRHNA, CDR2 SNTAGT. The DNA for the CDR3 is TGTGCCAGCAGTCCAGGGAACACCGGGGAGCTGTTTTTT. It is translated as CASSPGNTGELFF.

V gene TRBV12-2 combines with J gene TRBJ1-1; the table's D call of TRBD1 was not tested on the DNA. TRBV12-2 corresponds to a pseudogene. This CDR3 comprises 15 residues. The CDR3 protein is CASRLGGQGTSEAFF. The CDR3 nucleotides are TGTGCAAGTCGCTTAGGAGGACAGGGGACGAGTGAAGCTTTCTTT.

The CDR3 loop reads CASSSEGQGMADTQYF. CDR3 coding DNA: TGTGCCAGCAGCTCCGAGGGACAGGGTATGGCAGATACGCAGTATTTT. The J gene is TRBJ2-3, the V gene TRBV7-9, with 9 nucleotides matching TRBD1. The V gene end was trimmed by 4 bases and the J gene end by 4 bases; junction bases not matched to a gene: 9. The germline gives CDR1 SEHNR, CDR2 FQNEAQ (reference sequence). This CDR3 is built from 16 residues. The full variable domain, with the rest looked up from reference TRBV7-9 and TRBJ2-3, is DTGVSQNPRHKITKRGQNVTFRCDPISEHNRLYWYRQTLGQGPEFLTYFQNEAQLEKSRLLSDRFSAERPKGSFSTLEIQRTEQGDSAMYLCASSSEGQGMADTQYFGPGTRLTVL.

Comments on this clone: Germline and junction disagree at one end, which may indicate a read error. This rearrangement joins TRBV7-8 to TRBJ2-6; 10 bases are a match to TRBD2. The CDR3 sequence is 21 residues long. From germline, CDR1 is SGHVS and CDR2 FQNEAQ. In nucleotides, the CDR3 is TGTGCCAGCAACTTAGGGACTAGGCTAGCGGGGGCCAGCTCTGGGGCCAACGTCCTGACTTTC. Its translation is CASNLGTRLAGASSGANVLTF.

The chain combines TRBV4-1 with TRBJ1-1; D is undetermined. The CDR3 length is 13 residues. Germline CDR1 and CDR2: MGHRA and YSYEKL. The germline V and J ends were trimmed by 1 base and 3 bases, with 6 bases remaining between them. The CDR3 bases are TGCGCCAGCAGCCAAGGCCCAGACACTGAAGCTTTCTTT. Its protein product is CASSQGPDTEAFF.

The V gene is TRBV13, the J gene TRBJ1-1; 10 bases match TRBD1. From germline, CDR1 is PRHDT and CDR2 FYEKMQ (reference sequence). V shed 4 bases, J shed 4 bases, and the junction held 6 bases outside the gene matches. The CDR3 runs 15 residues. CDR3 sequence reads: CASSWPGQGPTEAFF. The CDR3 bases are TGTGCCAGCAGCTGGCCGGGACAGGGGCCCACTGAAGCTTTCTTT.